This T cell receptor (beta chain) was documented in a study of technical replicates of blood from a few donors. This clone was counted a single time. Here immunoSEQ multiplex PCR was the method, and the copy in TCRdb shows in-frame clones only, minus some. The sample holds some 69,000 clones, around 90% seen once. The clonotype was recovered from a human donor in good health. Some clones in this sample may be carry-over from other donors' samples. The material sequenced was PBMCs.

CDR3 region: CASSLRSGPGNEQFF. CDR3 sequence (DNA): TGTGCCAGCAGCTTAAGAAGCGGACCTGGAAATGAGCAGTTCTTC. The chain recombines TRBV7-9 with TRBJ2-1; D possibly corresponds to TRBD2 (5 bases). The CDR3 runs 15 residues. V shed 2 bases and J shed 7 bases, with 15 bases lying between them. Germline CDR1 and CDR2: SEHNR and FQNEAQ (reference sequence).